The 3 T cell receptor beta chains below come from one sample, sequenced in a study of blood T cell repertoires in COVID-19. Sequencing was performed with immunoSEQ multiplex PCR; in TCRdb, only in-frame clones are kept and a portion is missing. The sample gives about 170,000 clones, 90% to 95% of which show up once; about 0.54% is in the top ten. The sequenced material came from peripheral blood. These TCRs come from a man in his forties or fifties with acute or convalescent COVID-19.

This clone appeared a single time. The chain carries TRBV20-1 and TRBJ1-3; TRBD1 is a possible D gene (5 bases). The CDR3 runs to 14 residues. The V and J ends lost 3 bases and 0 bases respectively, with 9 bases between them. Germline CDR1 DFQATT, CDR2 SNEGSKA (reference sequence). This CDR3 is CSASDRSSGNTIYF. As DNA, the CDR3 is TGCAGTGCTAGTGACAGAAGCTCTGGAAACACCATATATTTT.

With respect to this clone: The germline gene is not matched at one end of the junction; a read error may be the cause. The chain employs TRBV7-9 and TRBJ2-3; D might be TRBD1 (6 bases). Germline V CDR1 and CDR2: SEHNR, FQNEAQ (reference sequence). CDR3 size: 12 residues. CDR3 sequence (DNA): TGTGCCAGCAGCTTAGAGGGCAGGGGAAGGTCCTTT. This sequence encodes CASSLEGRGRSF.

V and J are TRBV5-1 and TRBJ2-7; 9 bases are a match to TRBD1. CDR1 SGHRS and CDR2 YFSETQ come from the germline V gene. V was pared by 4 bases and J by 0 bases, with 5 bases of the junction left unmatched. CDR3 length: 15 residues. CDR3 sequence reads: CASSIGDRDSYEQYF. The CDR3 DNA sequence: TGCGCCAGCAGCATTGGGGACAGGGACTCCTACGAGCAGTACTTC.